Below, 30 T cell receptor beta chains from the same sample are listed, as sequenced in a study of human T cells and chemical hapten exposure. Time point indicated: patch test 1, 2 weeks after DPC sensitization. As to treatment: therapeutic diphenylcyclopropenone sensitization with weekly scalp DPC. TCRdb passed the RACE reads through MiXCR, listing each CDR3 protein once. Of some 180,000 distinct CDR3 sequences in the sample, 20% to 25% were seen once. This specimen consisted of whole blood, obtained in connection with sensitization to the hapten diphenylcyclopropenone (DPC). All receptors derive from a woman in her 50s with alopecia areata. Some clones in this sample may be carry-over from other donors' samples.

This clonotype was observed a handful of times. V and J are TRBV7-3 and TRBJ1-5; D is ambiguous. The CDR3 is 14 amino acids. Germline lookup yields CDR1 SGHTA and CDR2 FQGTGA. Between the trimmed V and J ends, which lost 5 bases and 4 bases, there was a span of 12 bases. The CDR3: CASSPRLVNQPQHF. Written as DNA, the CDR3 is TGTGCCAGCAGCCCGCGACTCGTGAATCAGCCCCAGCATTTT.

CDR3 protein: CASSLAVTDLNTEAFF. CDR3 DNA sequence: TGCGCCAGCAGCTTGGCCGTGACAGACTTGAACACTGAAGCTTTCTTT. The chain employs TRBV5-1 and TRBJ1-1; D is possibly TRBD1 (5 bases). Looked up from germline, CDR1 is SGHRS and CDR2 is YFSETQ. CDR3 length equals 16 residues. Trimming stripped 0 bases from V and 0 bases from J, with 12 bases between.

The V and J genes are TRBV5-1 and TRBJ1-2; 7 bases align to TRBD1. In germline, CDR1 is SGHRS, CDR2 YFSETQ. The junction had 5 bases not matched to a gene; V was cut back by 0 bases and J by 0 bases. The CDR3 sequence is 16 residues long. This CDR3 is CASSLAGQRTNYGYTF. The DNA for the CDR3 is TGCGCCAGCAGCTTGGCGGGACAGCGAACTAACTATGGCTACACCTTC.

V is TRBV30 and J is TRBJ2-6; 10 bases match TRBD2. The CDR3 consists of 15 residues. Germline CDR1 is GTSNPN and CDR2 is SVGIG (reference sequence). With V trimmed by 4 bases and J by 4 bases, 4 bases remained unmatched. This CDR3 reads CAWNLLAGGANVLTF. The DNA of the CDR3 is TGTGCCTGGAATTTACTAGCGGGAGGGGCCAACGTCCTGACTTTC. Together with reference TRBV30 and TRBJ2-6, the CDR3 gives the full variable domain: SQTIHQWPATLVQPVGSPLSLECTVEGTSNPNLYWYRQAAGRGLQLLFYSVGIGQISSEVPQNLSASRPQDRQFILSSKKLLLSDSGFYLCAWNLLAGGANVLTFGAGSRLTVL.

In its sample, this clonotype was seen a few times. The V call is TRBV6-6, the J call TRBJ2-7; a possible D gene is TRBD1 (6 bases). The CDR3 is 13 residues long. V was shortened by 7 bases and J by 2 bases, with 12 bases between the two germline ends. CDR1 is MNHNY, CDR2 SVGAGI, per germline (reference sequence). This CDR3 reads CASTDGTTYEQYF. CDR3 sequence (DNA): TGTGCCAGCACCGACGGGACAACCTACGAGCAGTACTTC.

With respect to this clonotype: The junction does not match germline at one end; this may be a read error. This chain uses TRBV7-6 with TRBJ1-4; TRBD1 might be the D (6 bases). The CDR3 has 15 residues. Germline-derived CDR1 and CDR2 are SGHVS and FNYEAQ. The CDR3 protein is CVSSLNGQPNEKLFF. DNA for the CDR3: TGTGTCAGCAGCTTAAACGGACAGCCGAATGAAAAACTGTTTTTT. Together with reference TRBV7-6 and TRBJ1-4, the CDR3 gives the full variable domain: GAGVSQSPRYKVTKRGQDVALRCDPISGHVSLYWYRQALGQGPEFLTYFNYEAQQDKSGLPNDRFSAERPEGSISTLTIQRTEQRDSAMYRCVSSLNGQPNEKLFFGSGTQLSVL.

This clonotype turned up a few times. This chain links TRBV2 with TRBJ2-1; maybe TRBD2 (5 bases). V was cut by 6 bases and J by 7 bases, with 19 bases left in between. The CDR3 contains 15 residues. Germline CDR1 is SNHLY and CDR2 is FYNNEI. Here the CDR3 DNA reads TGTGCCAGCAGGTTGGGAGCGTCGGCCGGGAATGAGCAGTTCTTC. Translation: CASRLGASAGNEQFF.

The rearrangement uses TRBV4-1 and TRBJ2-7, with 13 nucleotides matching TRBD2. The germline CDR1 and CDR2 sequences are MGHRA and YSYEKL. The CDR3 length is 15 residues. V shed 0 bases and J 5 bases; nucleotides not matched to a gene: 1. The CDR3 here is CASSQEGLAGDEQYF. CDR3 sequence (DNA): TGCGCCAGCAGCCAAGAAGGACTAGCGGGAGACGAGCAGTACTTC.

A few counts support this clonotype. This rearrangement joins TRBV27 to TRBJ2-5, with 7 bases that match TRBD1. After removal of 6 bases from V and 4 bases from J, the junction contained 5 bases not matched to a gene. The CDR3 runs 13 residues. From germline, CDR1 is MNHEY and CDR2 SMNVEV (reference sequence). The CDR3 is CASRRQGSETQYF. CDR3 nucleotides: TGTGCCAGCAGGAGACAGGGCTCAGAGACCCAGTACTTC.

The chain links TRBV6-2 or TRBV6-3 to TRBJ2-5; D assignment may be TRBD1 or TRBD2 (5 bases each). Germline CDR1 and CDR2: MNHEY and SVGEGT. V dropped 6 bases and J dropped 3 bases, with 14 bases sitting between them. The CDR3 runs to 14 residues. CDR3 region: CASRPGTRKETQYF. CDR3 DNA sequence: TGTGCCAGCAGACCCGGGACCAGAAAAGAGACCCAGTACTTC.

This clonotype was recorded once. This chain connects TRBV20-1 to TRBJ2-1; 8 bases map to TRBD2. CDR1 DFQATT and CDR2 SNEGSKA come from the germline V gene (reference sequence). This CDR3 has 15 residues. V lost 3 bases to trimming and J lost 3 bases; unmatched junction nucleotides: 7. The CDR3 sequence is CSASLDGRDYNEQFF. The CDR3 DNA sequence: TGCAGTGCTAGTTTGGACGGGAGGGACTACAATGAGCAGTTCTTC.

The chain recombines TRBV29-1 with TRBJ1-4; the D is unclear. Germline lookup yields CDR1 SQVTM and CDR2 ANQGSEA. The V end was cut by 5 bases, the J end by 4 bases, with 8 bases between. There are 12 residues in the CDR3. The CDR3 loop reads CSVSLYNEKLFF. CDR3 DNA sequence: TGCAGCGTTAGTCTTTATAATGAAAAACTGTTTTTT.

This clonotype was observed a handful of times. This rearrangement joins TRBV15 to TRBJ2-3; D remains unclear. From germline, CDR1 is LNHNV and CDR2 YYDKDF (reference sequence). V lost 0 bases, J lost 6 bases, and 7 bases lay in between. The length of the CDR3 is 13 residues. CDR3 residues: CATSREGLDTQYF. Here the CDR3 DNA reads TGTGCCACCAGCAGAGAAGGCCTGGATACGCAGTATTTT.

A few counts support this clonotype. The V gene is TRBV6-1, the J gene TRBJ1-2, with D perhaps matching TRBD1 (5 bases). The CDR3 totals 13 residues. CDR1 is MNHNS and CDR2 is SASEGT in the germline V gene. Trimming shortened V by 7 bases and J by 6 bases, and 15 bases separated the two germline ends. DNA for the CDR3: TGTGCCAGCACCCAACAGGATTACCATGGCTACACCTTC. This codes for CASTQQDYHGYTF.

This clonotype has only a few counts. This sequence joins TRBV20-1 and TRBJ2-5; D is ambiguous. V was shortened by 6 bases and J by 5 bases, with 13 bases between the two germline ends. This CDR3 contains 12 residues. Germline V lookup: CDR1 DFQATT, CDR2 SNEGSKA (reference sequence). The CDR3 loop reads CSARLSGETQYF. The CDR3 DNA is TGCAGTGCGCGCCTATCTGGGGAGACCCAGTACTTC.

The chain is built from TRBV28 and TRBJ1-5, with D maybe TRBD1 (6 bases). Per the germline V gene, CDR1 is MDHEN and CDR2 is SYDVKM. V was cut by 4 bases and J by 2 bases, with 12 bases left in between. The CDR3 length is 15 residues. The DNA for the CDR3 is TGTGCCAGCAGTTCCGGGGGCGACGGCAATCAGCCCCAGCATTTT. Amino acid sequence: CASSSGGDGNQPQHF.

The genes are TRBV3-1 and TRBJ2-7; D unclear. From germline, CDR1 is LGHDT and CDR2 YNNKEL (reference sequence). The CDR3 consists of 12 residues. V was trimmed by 1 base and J by 12 bases, leaving 13 bases between them. CDR3 region: CASSQGGGAPYF. The DNA for the CDR3 is TGTGCCAGCAGCCAAGGAGGTGGCGCTCCGTACTTC.

The V call is TRBV4-1, the J call TRBJ2-1, with TRBD2 matching over 13 bases. The CDR3 contains 17 residues. V shed 1 base, J shed 7 bases, and the junction held 7 bases outside the gene matches. Germline-derived CDR1 and CDR2 are MGHRA and YSYEKL. This CDR3 is CASSQVAGTSGTNEQFF. CDR3 nucleotide sequence: TGCGCCAGCAGCCAAGTTGCCGGGACTAGCGGGACAAATGAGCAGTTCTTC.

The gene calls are TRBV7-9 and TRBJ2-3, with D perhaps being TRBD1 or TRBD2 (6 bases each). The germline gives CDR1 SEHNR, CDR2 FQNEAQ (reference sequence). V was cut by 4 bases and J by 1 base, with 18 bases left in between. The CDR3 extends over 17 amino acids. The CDR3 loop reads CASSSLIGGVGTDTQYF. CDR3 sequence (DNA): TGTGCCAGCAGCTCTTTAATCGGGGGCGTTGGCACAGATACGCAGTATTTT.

Only a few counts were recorded for this clonotype. The chain couples TRBV11-2 to TRBJ2-3; 8 bases align to TRBD1. With V trimmed by 2 bases and J by 2 bases, 12 bases remained unmatched. Germline assignment: CDR1 SGHAT and CDR2 FQNNGV. The CDR3 sequence is 18 residues long. The CDR3 reads CASSLLGQGAFSTDTQYF. CDR3 nucleotides: TGTGCCAGCAGCTTATTGGGGCAGGGGGCTTTTTCCACAGATACGCAGTATTTT. The variable domain in full, completed from reference TRBV11-2 and TRBJ2-3, reads EAGVAQSPRYKIIEKRQSVAFWCNPISGHATLYWYQQILGQGPKLLIQFQNNGVVDDSQLPKDRFSAERLKGVDSTLKIQPAKLEDSAVYLCASSLLGQGAFSTDTQYFGPGTRLTVL.

The J gene is TRBJ2-3, the V gene TRBV25-1; no clear D. V was trimmed by 6 bases and J by 1 base, leaving 8 bases between them. Per germline, CDR1 MGHDK and CDR2 SYGVNS. The CDR3 runs 13 residues. The CDR3: CASRVGRTDTQYF. CDR3 DNA: TGTGCCAGCAGAGTAGGACGCACAGATACGCAGTATTTT.

This clonotype was seen only a few times. V and J are TRBV29-1 and TRBJ1-6, with 11 bases fitting TRBD1. The CDR3 extends over 13 amino acids. Germline V gene data show CDR1 as SQVTM and CDR2 as ANQGSEA. With 4 bases clipped from V and 8 bases from J, the junction kept 1 base outside the gene matches. The CDR3 spells CSVGTGGDSPLHF. The CDR3 DNA follows: TGCAGCGTTGGGACAGGGGGCGATTCACCCCTCCACTTT.

In DNA, the CDR3 is TGTGCCAGCAGCTTTGTTAGCACGAACACCGGGGAGCTGTTTTTT. Translation gives CASSFVSTNTGELFF. This chain joins TRBV7-8 and TRBJ2-2; D remains unclear. The germline V gene has CDR1 SGHVS and CDR2 FQNEAQ. The CDR3 length is 15 residues. Trimming stripped 3 bases from V and 0 bases from J, with 8 bases between. The entire variable domain, with the rest obtained from reference TRBV7-8 and TRBJ2-2, is as follows: GAGVSQSPRYKVAKRGQDVALRCDPISGHVSLFWYQQALGQGPEFLTYFQNEAQLDKSGLPSDRFFAERPEGSVSTLKIQRTQQEDSAVYLCASSFVSTNTGELFFGEGSRLTVL.

The J gene is TRBJ1-5, the V gene TRBV28; TRBD1 matches 9 bases. Germline lookup yields CDR1 MDHEN and CDR2 SYDVKM. Unmatched junction bases numbered 4, after V lost 5 bases and J lost 2 bases. The CDR3 loop spans 15 amino acids. CDR3 coding DNA: TGTGCCAGCAGTCGGACAGGGGCTCGCAATCAGCCCCAGCATTTT. This codes for CASSRTGARNQPQHF.

This clonotype was observed a handful of times. This chain connects TRBV20-1 to TRBJ2-3, with 14 bases lining up with TRBD2. V shed 5 bases, J shed 4 bases, and the junction held 8 bases outside the gene matches. The CDR3 has 16 amino acids. Germline V gene sequence: CDR1 DFQATT, CDR2 SNEGSKA (reference sequence). Written as DNA, the CDR3 is TGCAGTGCTGGAGTGGGACTAGCGGGAGAATCAGATACGCAGTATTTT. Its protein is CSAGVGLAGESDTQYF.

This clonotype was picked up a small number of times. This CDR3 reads CASRDRVYTGELFF. In nucleotides, the CDR3 is TGTGCCAGCAGAGACAGGGTGTACACCGGGGAGCTGTTTTTT. V and J are TRBV6-2 or TRBV6-3 and TRBJ2-2, with 7 nucleotides matching TRBD1. This CDR3 comprises 14 residues. J gave up 3 bases and V 6 bases, and 4 bases lay outside the gene matches. The germline gives CDR1 MNHEY, CDR2 SVGEGT.

The genes are TRBV11-1 and TRBJ2-7; TRBD1 is a possible D gene (6 bases). This CDR3 region has 13 residues. With 4 bases removed from V and 3 bases from J, the gap between germline ends came to 10 bases. The germline CDR1 and CDR2 sequences are SGHAT and FQDESV (reference sequence). CDR3: CASSSQGYYEQYF. CDR3 bases: TGTGCCAGCAGCTCCCAGGGGTACTACGAGCAGTACTTC.

The rearrangement links TRBV7-2 to TRBJ2-3; 14 bases are shared with TRBD2. Germline CDR1 reads SGHTA; CDR2 reads FQGNSA. The junction had 3 bases not matched to a gene; V was cut back by 6 bases and J by 1 base. CDR3 length: 16 residues. In DNA form, the CDR3 reads TGTGCCAGCAGGGGGGGACTAGCGGGAGGCACAGATACGCAGTATTTT. This encodes CASRGGLAGGTDTQYF.

This chain joins TRBV6-1 and TRBJ2-1; D ambiguous. CDR1 and CDR2 (germline): MNHNS, SASEGT. CDR3 length: 10 amino acids. Trimming took off 6 bases at V and 5 bases at J, with 2 bases between the two ends. CDR3 amino acids: CASRHNEQFF. Written as DNA, the CDR3 is TGTGCCAGCAGGCACAATGAGCAGTTCTTC.

This clonotype appeared a few times. The chain uses TRBV29-1 and TRBJ2-2; 8 nucleotides agree with TRBD1. Trimming cost V 6 bases and J 15 bases; bases outside gene matches: 12. CDR3 size: 12 residues. The V gene's germline CDR1 is SQVTM and CDR2 ANQGSEA. The CDR3 region is CSVGGVRTGLFF. Here the CDR3 DNA reads TGCAGCGTGGGGGGCGTCCGGACAGGGTTGTTTTTT.